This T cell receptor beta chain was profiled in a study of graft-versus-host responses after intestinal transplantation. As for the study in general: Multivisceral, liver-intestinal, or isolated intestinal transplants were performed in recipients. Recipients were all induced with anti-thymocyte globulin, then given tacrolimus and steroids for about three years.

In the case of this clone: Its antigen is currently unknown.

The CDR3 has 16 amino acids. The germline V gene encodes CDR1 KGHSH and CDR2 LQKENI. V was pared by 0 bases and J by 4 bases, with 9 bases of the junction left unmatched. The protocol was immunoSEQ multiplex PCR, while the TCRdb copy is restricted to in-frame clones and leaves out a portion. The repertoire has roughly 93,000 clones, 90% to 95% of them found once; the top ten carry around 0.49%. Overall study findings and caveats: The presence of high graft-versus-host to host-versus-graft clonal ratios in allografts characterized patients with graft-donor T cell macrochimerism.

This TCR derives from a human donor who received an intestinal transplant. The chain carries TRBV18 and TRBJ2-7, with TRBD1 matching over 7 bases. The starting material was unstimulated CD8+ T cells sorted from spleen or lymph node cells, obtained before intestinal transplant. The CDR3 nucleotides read TGTGCCAGCTCACCACCGCCCCTGACAGGGATTTACGAGCAGTACTTC. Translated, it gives CASSPPPLTGIYEQYF.